The 9 T cell receptor beta chains reported below all come from one sample, sequenced in a study of blood T cells in healthy people across ages. Together with a sample-barcoded 5' primer, a J-beta primer mix was included in a second PCR lasting roughly 6 to 12 cycles. TCRdb re-analysed the 5' RACE reads in MiXCR, keeping a single row per CDR3 protein. The table lists over 700,000 distinct CDR3 sequences, about 25% of them singletons. The data were also submitted as part of a second study, on T cells of mothers and their children.

The sequenced sample was blood. The receptor source for this set is a boy aged 5-17 years in good health.

This chain links TRBV29-1 with TRBJ2-5; weak D call: TRBD1 (6 bases). V was trimmed by 3 bases and J by 3 bases, leaving 11 bases between them. The CDR3 has 13 residues. From germline, CDR1 is SQVTM and CDR2 ANQGSEA. CDR3 protein: CSVDHRVEETQYF. The CDR3, as DNA: TGCAGCGTTGATCACAGGGTAGAAGAGACCCAGTACTTC.

This clonotype has a handful of counts. This chain links TRBV29-1 with TRBJ2-5; TRBD1 matches at 8 bases. The J segment lost 3 bases and the V segment lost 8 bases, leaving 14 bases of the junction unmatched. CDR1 and CDR2 (germline): SQVTM, ANQGSEA. The CDR3 is 15 amino acids. The CDR3 nucleotides read TGCAGCACCCGGCGGACAGGGCCAGCAAAAGAGACCCAGTACTTC. As protein: CSTRRTGPAKETQYF.

The genes are TRBV7-9 and TRBJ2-4; possibly TRBD1 for D (6 bases). V gave up 2 bases and J gave up 7 bases, with 12 bases separating them. CDR1 is SEHNR, CDR2 FQNEAQ, per germline (reference sequence). CDR3 size: 14 residues. As DNA, the CDR3 is TGTGCCAGCAGCTTAAGTAACAGGGAGAACATTCAGTACTTC. This sequence encodes CASSLSNRENIQYF.

The chain has TRBV5-5 and TRBJ2-3; D not certain. Germline CDR1 reads SGHKS; CDR2 reads YYEKEE (reference sequence). Trimming took off 1 base at V and 2 bases at J, with 14 bases between the two ends. CDR3 length equals 16 residues. Here the CDR3 DNA reads TGTGCCAGCAGCTTGTATCAGGTCCAAGCCACAGATACGCAGTATTTT. Protein product: CASSLYQVQATDTQYF. Complete variable domain (other parts from reference TRBV5-5 and TRBJ2-3): DAGVTQSPTHLIKTRGQQVTLRCSPISGHKSVSWYQQVLGQGPQFIFQYYEKEERGRGNFPDRFSARQFPNYSSELNVNALLLGDSALYLCASSLYQVQATDTQYFGPGTRLTVL.

The rearrangement links TRBV7-2 to TRBJ2-7; no definite D call. The CDR3 totals 14 residues. Trimming took 1 base from V and 4 from J, leaving 11 bases between them. The germline gives CDR1 SGHTA, CDR2 FQGNSA. CDR3 DNA sequence: TGTGCCAGCAGCTTAGATCTGGTCCCGTACGAGCAGTACTTC. It yields the protein CASSLDLVPYEQYF.

This clonotype has only a few counts. The rearrangement uses TRBV6-1 and TRBJ2-5, with 8 bases that match TRBD1. The closer fit of TRBJ2-1 to the DNA end suggests the J call may be wrong. Per germline, CDR1 MNHNS and CDR2 SASEGT. The CDR3 covers 14 residues. The CDR3 DNA reads TGTGCCAGCAGGAAGACAGGGGTAATGAATGAGCAGTTCTTC. As protein: CASRKTGVMNEQFF.

This clonotype came up once. The rearrangement uses TRBV5-6 and TRBJ1-5, with unresolved D. V lost 3 bases and J lost 5, with 15 bases in between. This CDR3 has 15 residues. Germline values: CDR1 SGHDT, CDR2 YYEEEE. In nucleotides, the CDR3 is TGTGCCAGCAGCTCCATTACACGTCCCGATCAGCCCCAGCATTTT. Protein: CASSSITRPDQPQHF.

V is TRBV20-1 and J is TRBJ2-2; D is possibly TRBD2 (6 bases). CDR3 size: 14 residues. Trimming left V 5 bases short and J 5 bases short, with 15 bases between. Per germline, CDR1 DFQATT and CDR2 SNEGSKA (reference sequence). The CDR3 here is CSAVAETGTGELFF. The CDR3 region has the DNA TGCAGTGCTGTAGCGGAGACGGGGACCGGGGAGCTGTTTTTT.

J is TRBJ2-7 and V is TRBV12-3 or TRBV12-4, with D tentatively TRBD2 (6 bases). The CDR3 extends over 13 amino acids. V lost 5 bases, J lost 6 bases, and 14 bases lay in between. CDR3 protein: CASSPGTPTEQYF. The CDR3 bases are TGTGCCAGCAGTCCCGGGACTCCGACCGAGCAGTACTTC.